These 32 T cell receptor beta chains share one sample of origin, sequenced in a study of cytomegalovirus exposure and HLA in healthy donors. Repertoires were generated with immunoSEQ multiplex PCR, while TCRdb's copy carries only in-frame clones and drops some. The table records under 150,000 clones, 80% to 95% of them present only once. Input material: PBMCs. The receptors come from a man between 18 and 29 years old in good health and CMV-seronegative.

The chain uses TRBV30 and TRBJ2-2; D remains unclear. Germline values: CDR1 GTSNPN, CDR2 SVGIG (reference sequence). The CDR3 runs 13 residues. Trimming took 1 base from V and 1 from J, leaving 4 bases between them. CDR3 DNA sequence: TGTGCCTGGAGTGCCATGAACACCGGGGAGCTGTTTTTT. As protein: CAWSAMNTGELFF.

This clone occurred a few times. The rearrangement joins TRBV19 to TRBJ2-2; TRBD2 aligns across 7 bases. V dropped 6 bases and J dropped 4; count of bases not matched to a gene: 8. The CDR3 is 15 residues long. Germline CDR1 is LNHDA and CDR2 is SQIVND (reference sequence). The CDR3 DNA is TGTGCCAGTAGGAGCACTAGCGCGAGCACCGGGGAGCTGTTTTTT. It yields the protein CASRSTSASTGELFF.

This chain uses TRBV14 with TRBJ2-7, with D hard to call. Germline CDR1 SGHDN, CDR2 FVKESK. Trimming removed 0 bases at V and 4 bases at J, with 7 bases between. This CDR3 is 13 amino acids long. CDR3 in amino acids: CASSQDSVYEQYF. For the CDR3, the DNA is TGTGCCAGCAGCCAAGATTCAGTTTACGAGCAGTACTTC. The full variable domain, completed using reference TRBV14 and TRBJ2-7, is EAGVTQFPSHSVIEKGQTVTLRCDPISGHDNLYWYRRVMGKEIKFLLHFVKESKQDESGMPNNRFLAERTGGTYSTLKVQPAELEDSGVYFCASSQDSVYEQYFGPGTRLTVT.

This clone has only one observation. The V call is TRBV18, the J call TRBJ2-2, with a possible D match to TRBD1 (5 bases). This CDR3 is 16 amino acids long. Germline CDR1 and CDR2: KGHSH and LQKENI. Trimming shortened V by 1 base and J by 5 bases, and 14 bases separated the two germline ends. Here the CDR3 reads CASSPLGSGLTGELFF. CDR3 DNA sequence: TGTGCCAGCTCACCACTGGGCTCAGGGTTGACCGGGGAGCTGTTTTTT. The full variable domain, its missing parts supplied by reference TRBV18 and TRBJ2-2, is NAGVMQNPRHLVRRRGQEARLRCSPMKGHSHVYWYRQLPEEGLKFMVYLQKENIIDESGMPKERFSAEFPKEGPSILRIQQVVRGDSAAYFCASSPLGSGLTGELFFGEGSRLTVL.

The chain couples TRBV5-1 to TRBJ2-5; D is perhaps TRBD1 (6 bases). V was shortened by 0 bases and J by 5 bases, with 8 bases between the two germline ends. Germline CDR1 SGHRS, CDR2 YFSETQ. This CDR3 has 13 residues. CDR3 in amino acids: CASSLARGETQYF. In nucleotides, the CDR3 is TGCGCCAGCAGCTTGGCCAGGGGCGAGACCCAGTACTTC.

The rearrangement joins TRBV4-3 to TRBJ2-1, with 15 bases matching TRBD2. The CDR3 length is 18 residues. The J segment lost 2 bases and the V segment lost 4 bases, leaving 6 bases of the junction unmatched. Germline V gene lookup returns CDR1 LGHNA and CDR2 YSLEER. CDR3: CASSPGTSGRSAYNEQFF. CDR3 sequence (DNA): TGCGCCAGCAGCCCCGGGACTAGCGGGAGGTCAGCCTACAATGAGCAGTTCTTC.

The rearrangement joins TRBV6-1 to TRBJ2-7; the D gene is possibly TRBD2 (5 bases). The germline V gene encodes CDR1 MNHNS and CDR2 SASEGT. Trimming removed 0 bases from V and 3 bases from J, with 12 bases in between. CDR3 size: 15 residues. CDR3 loop: CASSEAPSSSYEQYV. DNA of the CDR3: TGTGCCAGCAGTGAAGCCCCCTCTAGCAGCTACGAGCAGTACGTC.

V is TRBV7-9 and J is TRBJ1-4, with TRBD1 as a possible D gene (6 bases). V was trimmed by 0 bases and J by 7 bases, leaving 12 bases between them. The CDR3 length is 15 residues. Germline V gene sequence: CDR1 SEHNR, CDR2 FQNEAQ (reference sequence). In nucleotides, the CDR3 is TGTGCCAGCAGCTTAGCGTTACAGGGTAGTGAAAAACTGTTTTTT. It encodes CASSLALQGSEKLFF.

V gene TRBV6-5 combines with J gene TRBJ1-3, with D tentatively TRBD1 (6 bases). Germline values: CDR1 MNHEY, CDR2 SVGAGI. Trimming took off 9 bases at V and 1 base at J, with 16 bases between the two ends. The CDR3 is 15 amino acids. CDR3: CASSRTGLSGNTIYF. CDR3 in DNA: TGTGCCAGTAGCCGTACAGGGCTTTCTGGAAACACCATATATTTT.

The CDR3: CASSLVGARFSTDTQYF. For the CDR3, the DNA is TGTGCCAGCAGTTTAGTTGGGGCGAGATTCTCCACAGATACGCAGTATTTT. This rearrangement joins TRBV27 to TRBJ2-3; weak D call: TRBD1 (5 bases). CDR3 length: 17 amino acids. Germline CDR1 and CDR2: MNHEY and SMNVEV (reference sequence). The V and J ends lost 2 bases and 2 bases respectively, with 17 bases between them.

This chain connects TRBV5-1 to TRBJ1-4; D is unresolved. Trimming shortened V by 4 bases and J by 0 bases, and 10 bases separated the two germline ends. The CDR3 extends over 15 amino acids. Germline CDR1 reads SGHRS; CDR2 reads YFSETQ. CDR3 in DNA: TGCGCCAGCAGCCCTGGCAGATCAACTAATGAAAAACTGTTTTTT. It is translated as CASSPGRSTNEKLFF.

The CDR3 is CASSPTGGNNQPQHF. In DNA form, the CDR3 reads TGTGCCAGCTCCCCCACAGGGGGAAACAATCAGCCCCAGCATTTT. The rearrangement uses TRBV18 and TRBJ1-5, with 8 bases identical to TRBD1. Per germline, CDR1 KGHSH and CDR2 LQKENI. Losses at the gene ends were 6 bases for V and 3 bases for J; bases not matched to a gene: 7. The CDR3 is made up of 15 amino acids.

This chain connects TRBV27 to TRBJ2-7, with unresolved D. V lost 3 bases and J lost 4, with 13 bases in between. The CDR3 is made up of 14 amino acids. The V gene's germline CDR1 is MNHEY and CDR2 SMNVEV (reference sequence). This CDR3 reads CASSFQACSYEQYV. The DNA of the CDR3 is TGTGCCAGCAGTTTCCAGGCCTGTTCTTACGAGCAGTACGTC.

The chain links TRBV7-8 to TRBJ2-7, with 11 nucleotides matching TRBD2. CDR1 and CDR2 (germline): SGHVS, FQNEAQ. V trimming: 1 base; J trimming: 4 bases; junction bases outside the gene matches: 3. The CDR3 is made up of 15 amino acids. The CDR3 loop reads CASSLGLAGGYEQYV. The CDR3 region has the DNA TGTGCCAGCAGCTTAGGGCTAGCGGGAGGATACGAGCAGTACGTC.

The count of this clone is one. CDR3 DNA sequence: TGTGCCAGCAGTTACAGACAACTCTTAGGCGAGCAGTACTTC. Translating gives CASSYRQLLGEQYF. The chain has TRBV6-6 and TRBJ2-7, with unresolved D. The CDR3 totals 14 residues. V was clipped by 2 bases and J by 6 bases, with 14 bases between them. Looked up from germline, CDR1 is MNHNY and CDR2 is SVGAGI (reference sequence).

The chain carries TRBV27 and TRBJ2-1; 8 bases agree with TRBD2. The CDR3 sequence is 17 residues long. V dropped 2 bases and J dropped 4; count of bases not matched to a gene: 10. Looked up from germline, CDR1 is MNHEY and CDR2 is SMNVEV (reference sequence). The CDR3 loop reads CASSLTPAGGDYNEQFF. The DNA of the CDR3 is TGTGCCAGCAGTTTAACCCCCGCGGGGGGCGATTACAATGAGCAGTTCTTC.

V usage is TRBV30 and J usage is TRBJ2-1; D unresolved. The germline gives CDR1 GTSNPN, CDR2 SVGIG (reference sequence). The CDR3 sequence is 11 residues long. V lost 0 bases and J 9 bases, leaving 6 bases between the germline ends. This chain's CDR3 is CAWSVKSEQFF. The CDR3 DNA follows: TGTGCCTGGAGTGTAAAGAGTGAGCAGTTCTTC.

The chain recombines TRBV28 with TRBJ1-1; 9 bases map to TRBD1. This CDR3 spans 16 amino acids. CDR1 and CDR2 from the germline V gene are MDHEN and SYDVKM. V gave up 6 bases and J gave up 5 bases; unmatched junction bases: 13. CDR3 in DNA: TGTGCCAGCAGACGAACAGGGGGCGGAGGTTGGACTGAAGCTTTCTTT. It is translated as CASRRTGGGGWTEAFF.

This rearrangement joins TRBV6-1 to TRBJ1-5; D is unresolved. The CDR3 extends over 15 amino acids. Trimming took off 1 base at V and 5 bases at J, with 12 bases between the two ends. Germline CDR1 is MNHNS and CDR2 is SASEGT. The CDR3 sequence: CASSEETREYQPQHF. The CDR3 DNA sequence: TGTGCCAGCAGTGAAGAGACGCGGGAATATCAGCCCCAGCATTTT.

The chain is built from TRBV4-2 and TRBJ2-7; TRBD2 might be the D (5 bases). The V and J ends lost 5 bases and 3 bases respectively, with 17 bases between them. The CDR3 length is 15 residues. The germline V gene has CDR1 LGHNA and CDR2 YNFKEQ. CDR3 sequence (DNA): TGTGCCAGCAGCGGCGGACTGCTTACTTACTACGAGCAGTACTTC. Amino acids: CASSGGLLTYYEQYF.

The chain recombines TRBV18 with TRBJ2-7; D possibly corresponds to TRBD2 (6 bases). Germline lookup yields CDR1 KGHSH and CDR2 LQKENI. Deletions cut 2 bases from V and 3 bases from J, with 11 bases between. This CDR3 region has 14 residues. Here the CDR3 DNA reads TGTGCCAGCTCACCAAATGCGGGATTCTACGAGCAGTACGTC. Translation: CASSPNAGFYEQYV.

This clone has just one count. The chain joins TRBV5-4 to TRBJ2-2, with D possibly TRBD2 on 6 matching bases. V gave up 2 bases and J gave up 7 bases, with 9 bases separating them. The CDR3 spans 13 residues. Looked up from germline, CDR1 is SGHNT and CDR2 is YYREEE (reference sequence). This CDR3 is CASSFGTGGELFF. The CDR3 coding sequence is TGTGCCAGCAGCTTCGGGACTGGCGGGGAGCTGTTTTTT. The variable domain in full, completed from reference TRBV5-4 and TRBJ2-2, reads ETGVTQSPTHLIKTRGQQVTLRCSSQSGHNTVSWYQQALGQGPQFIFQYYREEENGRGNFPPRFSGLQFPNYSSELNVNALELDDSALYLCASSFGTGGELFFGEGSRLTVL.

The chain carries TRBV6-1 and TRBJ1-5; D not certain. Trimming removed 1 base at V and 0 bases at J, with 10 bases between. This CDR3 has 16 amino acids. CDR1 and CDR2 (germline): MNHNS, SASEGT. The CDR3 nucleotides are TGTGCCAGCAGTGAAGGTTGGGGAGGTAGCAATCAGCCCCAGCATTTT. This translates into CASSEGWGGSNQPQHF.

This chain uses TRBV5-1 with TRBJ2-7, with TRBD1 identical over 8 bases. The V and J ends lost 3 bases and 4 bases, in that order; junction bases with no gene match: 12. Per germline, CDR1 SGHRS and CDR2 YFSETQ. The CDR3 is 16 amino acids. The CDR3: CASSSGGQGVRYEQYF. In nucleotides, the CDR3 is TGCGCCAGCAGCTCCGGCGGACAGGGAGTTAGATACGAGCAGTACTTC. The full variable domain, with the rest looked up from reference TRBV5-1 and TRBJ2-7, is KAGVTQTPRYLIKTRGQQVTLSCSPISGHRSVSWYQQTPGQGLQFLFEYFSETQRNKGNFPGRFSGRQFSNSRSEMNVSTLELGDSALYLCASSSGGQGVRYEQYFGPGTRLTVT.

The gene calls are TRBV30 and TRBJ2-5; 10 nucleotides agree with TRBD2. Germline V gene data show CDR1 as GTSNPN and CDR2 as SVGIG (reference sequence). The length of the CDR3 is 14 residues. The J segment lost 4 bases and the V segment lost 7 bases, leaving 9 bases of the junction unmatched. The DNA of the CDR3 is TGTGCCTTCCTGCCGAGCGGGGGGGCAGAGACCCAGTACTTC. It translates to CAFLPSGGAETQYF. The entire variable domain, with the rest obtained from reference TRBV30 and TRBJ2-5, is as follows: SQTIHQWPATLVQPVGSPLSLECTVEGTSNPNLYWYRQAAGRGLQLLFYSVGIGQISSEVPQNLSASRPQDRQFILSSKKLLLSDSGFYLCAFLPSGGAETQYFGPGTRLLVL.

This rearrangement joins TRBV27 to TRBJ1-2; possible D gene TRBD1, 5 bases. Germline CDR1 reads MNHEY; CDR2 reads SMNVEV (reference sequence). There are 15 residues in the CDR3. V lost 3 bases to trimming and J lost 0 bases, with 11 bases between them. CDR3 protein: CASSLGGSANYGYTF. DNA of the CDR3: TGTGCCAGCAGTTTGGGGGGGTCGGCTAACTATGGCTACACCTTC.

V gene TRBV10-3 combines with J gene TRBJ1-3, with 7 positions matching TRBD1. CDR3 length: 16 residues. Germline V CDR1 and CDR2: ENHRY, SYGVKD. V lost 4 bases and J lost 4; bases outside the gene matches: 10. CDR3 loop: CAISGNPGQMGNTIYF. The CDR3 nucleotides are TGTGCCATCAGTGGTAATCCGGGACAGATGGGAAACACCATATATTTT.

This chain links TRBV9 with TRBJ2-3; weak D call: TRBD2 (7 bases). The germline V gene has CDR1 SGDLS and CDR2 YYNGEE. Trimming left V 2 bases short and J 6 bases short, with 16 bases between. The CDR3 extends over 15 amino acids. The CDR3 loop reads CASSVWGGAPDTQYF. CDR3 in DNA: TGTGCCAGCAGCGTTTGGGGGGGGGCACCCGATACGCAGTATTTT.

V and J are TRBV7-6 and TRBJ2-1, with 9 bases identical to TRBD2. The germline V gene encodes CDR1 SGHVS and CDR2 FNYEAQ. Losses at the gene ends were 0 bases for V and 5 bases for J; bases not matched to a gene: 8. The CDR3 consists of 17 residues. This CDR3 is CASSLAGGGASDNEQFF. CDR3 nucleotide sequence: TGTGCCAGCAGCTTAGCTGGCGGGGGGGCGTCAGACAATGAGCAGTTCTTC.

J is TRBJ1-5 and V is TRBV19, with D uncertain. Trimming shortened V by 3 bases and J by 6 bases, and 15 bases separated the two germline ends. The CDR3 consists of 15 residues. CDR1 LNHDA and CDR2 SQIVND come from the germline V gene (reference sequence). This chain's CDR3 is CASSINLPLGQPQHF. CDR3 DNA sequence: TGTGCCAGTAGTATTAATTTGCCCCTCGGTCAGCCCCAGCATTTT.

This clone was recorded only once. V gene TRBV30 combines with J gene TRBJ2-3; a weak D match, TRBD2 (5 bases). The V gene's germline CDR1 is GTSNPN and CDR2 SVGIG (reference sequence). The ends were cut back, 0 bases at V and 5 bases at J, with 12 bases in the middle. CDR3 size: 14 residues. The CDR3 loop reads CAWSVRELGDTQYF. The CDR3 DNA reads TGTGCCTGGAGTGTCCGGGAACTGGGAGATACGCAGTATTTT.

V is TRBV4-3 and J is TRBJ1-4; no definite D call. In germline, CDR1 is LGHNA, CDR2 YSLEER. The germline V and J ends were trimmed by 0 bases and 7 bases, with 9 bases remaining between them. This CDR3 has 14 amino acids. The CDR3 DNA is TGCGCCAGCAGCCAAGATCGGCGGGGTGAAAAACTGTTTTTT. This gives the protein CASSQDRRGEKLFF.